This T cell receptor (beta chain) was recovered during a study of OX40 agonist ivuxolimab in advanced cancers. The wider study: One hepatocellular carcinoma and a couple of cutaneous melanoma patients partially responded. Study findings and constraints: Expanded clones belonging to CD8+ T cells outnumbered, on average, those of CD4+.

The protocol was immunoSEQ multiplex PCR, while the TCRdb copy is restricted to in-frame clones and leaves out a portion. The table includes around 82,000 clones, approximately 88% detected once. This clone was seen a handful of times. What it binds is not known. CDR1 and CDR2 (germline): MDHEN, SYDVKM. The ends were cut back, 7 bases at V and 3 bases at J, with 13 bases in the middle. This CDR3 is 14 amino acids long. The chain couples TRBV28 to TRBJ1-5, with D possibly TRBD1 on 6 matching bases. The TCR comes from an adult with an advanced solid tumor such as melanoma, head and neck, liver or kidney cancer. The sample consisted of CD4+ or CD8+ T cells sorted from blood, taken in a trial of the OX40 agonist ivuxolimab. In DNA, the CDR3 is TGTGCCAGCATGCTCAGGGGCTACAATCAGCCCCAGCATTTT. Amino acids: CASMLRGYNQPQHF.